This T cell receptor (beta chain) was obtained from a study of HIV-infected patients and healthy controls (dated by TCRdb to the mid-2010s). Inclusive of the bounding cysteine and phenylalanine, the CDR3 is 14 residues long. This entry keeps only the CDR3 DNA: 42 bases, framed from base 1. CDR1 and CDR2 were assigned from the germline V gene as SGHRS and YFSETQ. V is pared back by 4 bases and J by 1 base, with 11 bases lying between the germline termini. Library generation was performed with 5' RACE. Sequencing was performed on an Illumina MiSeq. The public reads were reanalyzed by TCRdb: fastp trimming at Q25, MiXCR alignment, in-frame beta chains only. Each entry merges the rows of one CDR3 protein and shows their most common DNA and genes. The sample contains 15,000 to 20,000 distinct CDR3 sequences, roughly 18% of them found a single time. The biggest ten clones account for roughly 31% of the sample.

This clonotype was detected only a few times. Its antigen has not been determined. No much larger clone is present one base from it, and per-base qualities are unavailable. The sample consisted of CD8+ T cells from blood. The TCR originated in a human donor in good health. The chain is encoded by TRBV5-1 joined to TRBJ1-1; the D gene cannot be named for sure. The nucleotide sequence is TGCGCCAGCAGCCCCGCGGCGGGGAACACTGAAGCTTTCTTT. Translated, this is CASSPAAGNTEAFF.